A selection of T cell receptor beta chains follows, all from one sample in a study of T-cell reconstitution after alpha-beta-depleted transplantation in children. TCRdb itself ran the PCR reads through MiXCR, one entry per CDR3 protein. The sample records some 550,000 distinct CDR3 sequences, 20% to 25% being singletons. The source material was PBMCs, mostly from graft donor cells, sampled 360 days after TCRalphabeta/CD19-depleted stem cell transplant. The receptor set was obtained from a boy younger than two who had a stem cell transplant for acute myeloid leukemia, so the T cells may come from the graft donor. Each CDR3 is given with its conserved first and last residue. A D gene is named only where the DNA matches it firmly. Some rows mark clone size as missing; the rest say once, few, many or name a class of expanded clone.

clone_size	j_call	d_call	v_call	cdr3_nt	cdr3_aa
-	TRBJ2-1	TRBD2	TRBV20-1	TGCAGTGCGGTTGGACTAGCGGCATACAATGAGCAGTTCTTC	CSAVGLAAYNEQFF
-	TRBJ2-5	-	TRBV12-3/TRBV12-4	TGTGCCAGCAGTTTTTTCGGGGATAAAGAGACCCAGTACTTC	CASSFFGDKETQYF
-	TRBJ2-3	-	TRBV7-9	TGTGCCAGCAGCCTCCAGGACTTTCCCCGGGCAGATACGCAGTATTTT	CASSLQDFPRADTQYF
many	TRBJ1-2	-	TRBV13	TGTGCCAGCAGCTCCTCCGGACCCCTTCTGCGCTATGGCTACACCTTC	CASSSSGPLLRYGYTF
many	TRBJ2-1	TRBD2	TRBV20-1	TGCAGTGCTAGAGTCCCTAGCGGGGGGGACAATGAGCAGTTCTTC	CSARVPSGGDNEQFF
many	TRBJ2-1	-	TRBV12-3/TRBV12-4	TGTGCCAGCAGTCGATCTAGCGCTGGGGCCTACAATGAGCAGTTCTTC	CASSRSSAGAYNEQFF
-	TRBJ1-1	-	TRBV6-1	TGTGCCAGCAGTAAATGGGACATAAACACTGAAGCTTTCTTT	CASSKWDINTEAFF
many	TRBJ1-1	-	TRBV29-1	TGCAGCGCCGAACCCAGGTTTAAAGACGAAGCTTTCTTT	CSAEPRFKDEAFF
-	TRBJ1-5	-	TRBV6-2/TRBV6-3	TGTGCCAGCAGTAGGAAGGGGGGCTTAGAGTGGAATCAGCCCCAGCATTTT	CASSRKGGLEWNQPQHF
few	TRBJ2-1	TRBD1	TRBV4-3	TGCGCCAGCAGCCAAACCGGGACAGGGGCTTACAATGAGCAGTTCTTC	CASSQTGTGAYNEQFF
-	TRBJ2-3	TRBD1	TRBV7-2	TGTGCCAGCAGCCCAGGGGGCCGGGGGAGCACAGATACGCAGTATTTT	CASSPGGRGSTDTQYF
few	TRBJ2-7	-	TRBV7-9	TGTGCCAGCAGCTCAGGCTTTGCGGGCCTCTACGAGCAGTACTTC	CASSSGFAGLYEQYF
-	TRBJ2-1	-	TRBV20-1	TGCAGTGCTAGAGTAAGGGGAGGCTCCTACAATGAGCAGTTCTTC	CSARVRGGSYNEQFF
few	TRBJ2-2	TRBD1	TRBV12-3/TRBV12-4	TGTGCCAGCAGTGGAAATCGACAGGGGGCGACCGGGGAGCTGTTTTTT	CASSGNRQGATGELFF
-	TRBJ1-3	-	TRBV12-3/TRBV12-4	TGTGCCAGCAGTTTAGCGCTGACCGCCGGAAACACCATATATTTT	CASSLALTAGNTIYF
many	TRBJ2-7	-	TRBV29-1	TGCAGCGCCAGTGGTGGTGTAAGCAACGAGCAGTACTTC	CSASGGVSNEQYF
-	TRBJ2-1	-	TRBV11-2	TGTGCCAGCAGCCCCCCCGGGACACGCTCCTACAATGAGCAGTTCTTC	CASSPPGTRSYNEQFF
few	TRBJ2-5	-	TRBV12-3/TRBV12-4	TGTGCCAGCAGTTTTGACAGCCAAGAGACCCAGTACTTC	CASSFDSQETQYF
few	TRBJ2-7	TRBD2	TRBV12-3/TRBV12-4	TGTGCCACCACACTAGCGGGGAGCTCCTACGAGCAGTACTTC	CATTLAGSSYEQYF
many	TRBJ2-3	-	TRBV1	TGCACCAGCAGCCAAGATTGGTTGGGGGGAAGCACAGATACGCAGTATTTT	CTSSQDWLGGSTDTQYF
-	TRBJ2-1	TRBD2	TRBV19	TGTGCCAGTAGTATAGACTCAGCTAGCGGGGGGGCTGGATCCTACAATGAGCAGTTCTTC	CASSIDSASGGAGSYNEQFF
-	TRBJ1-3	-	TRBV25-1	TGTGCCAGCAGTGACCCGATGAGCCTCTCTGGAAACACCATATATTTT	CASSDPMSLSGNTIYF
-	TRBJ2-3	-	TRBV11-2	TGTGCCAGCAGCTTAGTGGCTAGAAACACAGATACGCAGTATTTT	CASSLVARNTDTQYF
-	TRBJ2-7	-	TRBV6-5	TGTGCCAGCAGTTACTCGCGCAGGGAGGACGAGCAGTACTTC	CASSYSRREDEQYF
few	TRBJ1-1	-	TRBV13	TGTGCCAGCAGCCAGGGTAGAAACGCTTTCTTT	CASSQGRNAFF
-	TRBJ1-1	-	TRBV15	TGTGCCACCAGCAGCGAGATGAACACTGAAGCTTTCTTT	CATSSEMNTEAFF
-	TRBJ1-2	-	TRBV20-1	TGCAGTGCACTTTCGGGGGATCACTATGGCTACACCTTC	CSALSGDHYGYTF
many	TRBJ2-5	-	TRBV7-2	TGTGCCAGCAGCTTAGAAGTGGGAGAGACCCAGTACTTC	CASSLEVGETQYF
many	TRBJ2-4	-	TRBV21-1	TGTGCCAGCAGCAAAACCTTGATACGGACTGTAGCCAAAAACATTCAGTACTTC	CASSKTLIRTVAKNIQYF
many	TRBJ2-3	-	TRBV2	TGTGCCAGCAAGACGGACCTCGGGGATACGCAGTATTTT	CASKTDLGDTQYF
-	TRBJ1-1	TRBD1	TRBV6-2/TRBV6-3	TGTGCCAGCAGTGAGGGACAGGGGGTGGACACTGAAGCTTTCTTT	CASSEGQGVDTEAFF
-	TRBJ1-2	-	TRBV6-1	TGTGCCAGCAGTGAAGGGCGACAGGTACATGGCTACACCTTC	CASSEGRQVHGYTF
few	TRBJ1-2	-	TRBV6-5	TGTGCCAGCGGACCAGGGCATGGCTACACCTTC	CASGPGHGYTF
few	TRBJ2-2	-	TRBV4-2	TGTGCCAGCAGCCATCACGGGGCGGGCACCGGGGAGCTGTTTTTT	CASSHHGAGTGELFF
few	TRBJ2-5	TRBD2	TRBV12-3/TRBV12-4	TGTGCCAGCAGTTTTGGTAGCGGGGGGGACCAAGAGACCCAGTACTTC	CASSFGSGGDQETQYF
many	TRBJ2-1	-	TRBV29-1	TGCAGCGTTGAAGTCGCCGGGACCCAACCTCTCAATGAGCAGTTCTTC	CSVEVAGTQPLNEQFF
few	TRBJ2-1	-	TRBV4-2	TGTGCCAGCAGCCCACCGGGACCAGACAATGAGCAGTTCTTC	CASSPPGPDNEQFF
many	TRBJ2-2	-	TRBV6-1	TGTGCCAGCAGGATCGGCCTGAACACCGGGGAGCTGTTTTTT	CASRIGLNTGELFF